These T cell receptor beta chains were read from a single sample in a study of T cell repertoires in cytomegalovirus infection. TCRdb re-derived calls from the reads in MiXCR, one entry per CDR3 protein. This table has about 680,000 distinct CDR3 sequences, about 24% appearing once. The sequencing sample was made of CD8+ T cells from PBMCs. The source is a human donor in good health (CMV status not recorded). Some clones in this sample may be carry-over from other donors' samples. The CDR3 runs from the conserved cysteine through the conserved F or W. A D gene is named only where the DNA matches it firmly. Clone size, where shown, is once, few, many, or a class for clones that have expanded.

d_call j_call v_call clone_size cdr3_aa cdr3_nt
. TRBJ1-2 TRBV11-1 . CASSLLDGGNYGYTF TGTGCCAGCAGCCTTCTTGACGGAGGGAACTATGGCTACACCTTC
TRBD2 TRBJ2-1 TRBV11-3 . CASSQSGGIHEQFF TGTGCCAGCAGCCAAAGCGGGGGGATTCATGAGCAGTTCTTC
. TRBJ1-4 TRBV15 few CATSRDPAGASEKLFF TGTGCCACCAGCAGAGATCCGGCAGGGGCAAGTGAAAAACTGTTTTTT
. TRBJ2-5 TRBV5-1 . CASSSLTGIDQETQYF TGCGCCAGCAGCTCGTTAACAGGGATCGACCAAGAGACCCAGTACTTC
. TRBJ1-2 TRBV12-3/TRBV12-4 . CASSPSVNYGYTF TGTGCCAGCAGCCCTTCAGTTAACTATGGCTACACCTTC
TRBD1 TRBJ2-5 TRBV28 . CANSLRGRRETQYF TGTGCCAACAGTTTAAGGGGGCGCCGAGAGACCCAGTACTTC
. TRBJ2-3 TRBV6-6 few CASSYWQSTDTQYF TGTGCCAGCAGTTACTGGCAGTCCACAGATACGCAGTATTTT
TRBD2 TRBJ2-1 TRBV7-8 few CASSSPSGGAADNEQFF TGTGCCAGCAGCTCCCCTAGCGGGGGGGCCGCGGACAATGAGCAGTTCTTC
TRBD1 TRBJ1-1 TRBV7-6 many CASSSAMAGGLDTEAFF TGTGCCAGCAGCTCAGCTATGGCAGGGGGCTTGGACACTGAAGCTTTCTTT
. TRBJ2-5 TRBV7-9 few CASSSVVGRETQYF TGTGCCAGCAGCTCGGTCGTGGGGAGAGAGACCCAGTACTTC
TRBD2 TRBJ2-3 TRBV20-1 . CSARPLPSGGEVSTDTQYF TGCAGTGCTAGACCCCTCCCCAGCGGGGGGGAGGTTAGCACAGATACGCAGTATTTT
TRBD1 TRBJ1-5 TRBV6-6 many CASNKGPGQGDQPQHF TGTGCCAGCAACAAAGGTCCGGGACAGGGTGATCAGCCCCAGCATTTT